This T cell receptor (beta chain) was sequenced during a study of T cell responses to AZD1222 COVID-19 vaccine. TCRdb's copy holds only in-frame clones and misses some; the assay was immunoSEQ multiplex PCR. The sample lists around 94,000 clones, roughly 89% occurring once. The CDR3 is made up of 14 amino acids. V gave up 4 bases and J gave up 3 bases, with 12 bases separating them. The germline V gene encodes CDR1 MNHEY and CDR2 SVGEGT. This receptor was obtained from an adult in good health. This rearrangement joins TRBV6-2 or TRBV6-3 to TRBJ1-1; unclear D gene. The sequenced sample was peripheral blood, obtained on day 0 of AZD1222 vaccination. This chain's CDR3 is CASSSGGIDTEAFF. In nucleotides, the CDR3 is TGTGCCAGCAGTTCAGGAGGGATCGACACTGAAGCTTTCTTT.